This T cell receptor beta chain was identified during a study of shared clonotypes between healthy human individuals. Across the study: Per donor, CD8 memory used one plate, CD8 naive used two, CD4 memory used three and CD4 naive used three.

The protocol was immunoSEQ multiplex PCR, while the TCRdb copy is restricted to in-frame clones and leaves out a portion. This sample has some 1 million clones, with around 74% found just once. Trimming took 6 bases from V and 2 from J, leaving 11 bases between them. This CDR3 is built from 14 residues. The germline CDR1 and CDR2 sequences are SNHLY and FYNNEI. The split of CD4+ cells yielded CD45RA+ naive and CD45RA-negative memory subsets. Points from the study as a whole: With few donors, the genetic and exposure-history diversity represented was limited. Naive subsets, compared against memory subsets, generally had larger estimated richness values.

This clone was found a few times. Its specificity is unknown. The chain has TRBV2 and TRBJ1-5, with D hard to call. This clonotype originated in a man aged 18 to 29 in good health. The source material was memory CD4+ T cells sorted from blood. Subset of the sample: CD45RA-negative fraction. CDR3 in DNA: TGTGCCAGCAGCCGGGTCTGGGGCAATCAGCCCCAGCATTTT. This sequence encodes CASSRVWGNQPQHF.